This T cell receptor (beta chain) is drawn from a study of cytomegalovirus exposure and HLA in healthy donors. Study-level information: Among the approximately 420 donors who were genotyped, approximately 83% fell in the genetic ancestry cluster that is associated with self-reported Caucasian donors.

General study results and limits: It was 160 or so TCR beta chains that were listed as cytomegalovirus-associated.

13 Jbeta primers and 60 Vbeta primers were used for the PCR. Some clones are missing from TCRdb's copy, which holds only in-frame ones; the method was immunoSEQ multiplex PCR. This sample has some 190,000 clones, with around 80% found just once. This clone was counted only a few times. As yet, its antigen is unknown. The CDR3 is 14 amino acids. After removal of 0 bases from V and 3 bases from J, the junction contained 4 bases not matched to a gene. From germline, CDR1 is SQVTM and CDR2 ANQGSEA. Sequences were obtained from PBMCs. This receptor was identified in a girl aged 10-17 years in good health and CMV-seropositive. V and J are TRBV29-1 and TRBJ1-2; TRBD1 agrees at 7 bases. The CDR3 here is CSVEERGRDYGYTF. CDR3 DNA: TGCAGCGTTGAAGAGAGGGGGCGAGACTATGGCTACACCTTC.